These T cell receptor beta chains were read from a single sample in a study of human T cells and chemical hapten exposure. One entry per CDR3 protein, called by TCRdb with MiXCR from the RACE reads. The table has around 340,000 distinct CDR3 sequences, around 7% seen once; the top ten hold approximately 8%. The sample was whole blood, taken in connection with sensitization to the hapten diphenylcyclopropenone (DPC). These receptors all come from a woman in her late teens or twenties with alopecia areata. Some clones in this sample may be carry-over from other donors' samples. Both conserved end residues are part of each CDR3. The D gene is left open where the match is weak. Size is omitted from some rows. Given values are once, few, many or a class for expanded clones.

d_call | clone_size | cdr3_length | j_call | v_call | cdr3_nt | cdr3_aa
TRBD2 | . | 14 | TRBJ2-7 | TRBV4-3 | TGCGCCAGCAGCCAAGCCGGGGGGGCCTACGAGCAGTACTTC | CASSQAGGAYEQYF
TRBD1 | few | 16 | TRBJ2-5 | TRBV5-1 | TGCGCCAGCAGCTTTGGAACCCGGACAGGGCCAGAGACCCAGTACTTC | CASSFGTRTGPETQYF
. | . | 16 | TRBJ1-3 | TRBV12-3/TRBV12-4 | TGTGCCAGCAGTTTAGGGGTTACAACCTCTGGAAACACCATATATTTT | CASSLGVTTSGNTIYF
. | many | 10 | TRBJ2-3 | TRBV12-3/TRBV12-4 | TGTGCCAGCATGGCCGATACGCAGTATTTT | CASMADTQYF
TRBD2 | . | 15 | TRBJ2-1 | TRBV25-1 | TGTGCCAGCAGATTAGCGGGGGGCTCCCCCAATGAGCAGTTCTTC | CASRLAGGSPNEQFF
TRBD2 | few | 13 | TRBJ2-1 | TRBV29-1 | TGCAGCGTTGAACGGGGGGGTTACAATGAGCAGTTCTTC | CSVERGGYNEQFF
. | . | 15 | TRBJ1-5 | TRBV18 | TGTGCCAGCTCACCATTGGGAGGGCTCGATCAGCCCCAGCATTTT | CASSPLGGLDQPQHF
TRBD1 | few | 16 | TRBJ1-6 | TRBV2 | TGTGCCAGCAGTGGACCACAGCAGGGGGGCAATTCACCCCTCCACTTT | CASSGPQQGGNSPLHF
. | many | 16 | TRBJ2-3 | TRBV12-3/TRBV12-4 | TGTGCCAGCAGTTTAGTCCCGACCATTAGAAAAGATACGCAGTATTTT | CASSLVPTIRKDTQYF
. | few | 13 | TRBJ1-6 | TRBV12-3/TRBV12-4 | TGTGCCAGCAGTTTATTCGGGACGGGGCCCCTCCACTTT | CASSLFGTGPLHF
TRBD2 | many | 17 | TRBJ2-7 | TRBV5-1 | TGCGCCAGCAGCCGAAACCCGGGACTAGCGGGCTCCTACGAGCAGTACTTC | CASSRNPGLAGSYEQYF
. | . | 16 | TRBJ2-7 | TRBV5-1 | TGCGCCAGCAGCTTGGAGCCAGGGAGTCAGTCCTACGAGCAGTACTTC | CASSLEPGSQSYEQYF